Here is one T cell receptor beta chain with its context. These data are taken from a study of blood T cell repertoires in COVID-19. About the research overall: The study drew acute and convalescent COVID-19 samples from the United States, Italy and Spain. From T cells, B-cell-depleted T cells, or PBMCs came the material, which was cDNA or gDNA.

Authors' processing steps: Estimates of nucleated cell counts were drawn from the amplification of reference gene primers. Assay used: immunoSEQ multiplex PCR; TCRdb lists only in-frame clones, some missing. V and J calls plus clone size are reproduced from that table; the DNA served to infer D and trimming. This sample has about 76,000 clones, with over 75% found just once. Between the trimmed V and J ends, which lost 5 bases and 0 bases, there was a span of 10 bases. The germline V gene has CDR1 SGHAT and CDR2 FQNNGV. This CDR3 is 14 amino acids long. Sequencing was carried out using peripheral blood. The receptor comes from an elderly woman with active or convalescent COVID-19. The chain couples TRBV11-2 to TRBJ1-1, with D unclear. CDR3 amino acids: CASSLGLMNTEAFF. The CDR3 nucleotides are TGTGCCAGCAGCCTAGGACTGATGAACACTGAAGCTTTCTTT.